This T cell receptor beta chain appears in the sequencing data of a study of OX40 agonist ivuxolimab in advanced cancers. Study summary: Of mixed ages from about 20 to 90 and averaging 60 years, the group was 65% to 85% male. Participants could have had prior anti-PD-1, anti-PD-L1 or anti-CTLA-4 therapy, and about 37% had some.

Generated by immunoSEQ multiplex PCR, the TCRdb table keeps only in-frame clones and is missing some. The repertoire holds around 24,000 clones, with 84% as singletons. Turning to this clone: Its antigen is still unknown.

From germline, CDR1 is MNHNS and CDR2 SASEGT. Trimming pared 8 bases from V and 3 bases from J, leaving 17 bases between. The CDR3 sequence is 14 residues long. Study results and limitations: The mean number of expanded clones was higher in CD8+ T cells than in CD4+. Among the least clonally expanded were partial responders at 0.1-3.0 mg/kg.

This receptor was taken from an adult with an advanced solid tumor such as melanoma, head and neck, liver or kidney cancer. The material sequenced was CD4+ or CD8+ T cells sorted from blood, taken in a trial of the OX40 agonist ivuxolimab. The rearrangement joins TRBV6-1 to TRBJ2-7; possibly TRBD2 for D (5 bases). The CDR3 bases are TGTGCCAGCCGGACTGACGGAGGCAACTACGAGCAGTACTTC. Amino acid sequence: CASRTDGGNYEQYF.